These T cell receptor beta chains were read from a single sample in a study of memory CD4+ T cells and cytomegalovirus serostatus. Produced via immunoSEQ multiplex PCR; TCRdb's table is partial and in-frame only. The table shows about 82,000 clones, with about 85% occurring only once. Sample: memory CD4+ T cells from blood. These receptors were obtained from an adult in good health and CMV-seronegative. CDR3s leave out the opening cysteine and the closing phenylalanine or tryptophan.

TRBV7-9	ASSLAQNTEAF
TRBV20-1	SAERGYEQY
TRBV7-9	ASSSQGPPGGLF
TRBV11-2	ASSLGIGASGTDTQY
TRBV7-3	ASGTGDPGELF
TRBV7-2	ASSPTGGSQPQH
TRBV7-9	ASTQEGLLIDSSYNEQF
TRBV7-8	ASSLALTGEGSPLH
TRBV7-3	ASSSSGAGGYNEQF
TRBV4-1	ASSQVGQVNIQY
TRBV18	ASSQPELKGYEQY
TRBV11-3	ASSLEIRGELF
TRBV18	ASSPEQDMNTEAF
TRBV7-9	ASRPRLGTTDTQY
TRBV19	ASNPTGGRETQY
TRBV30	AWSHRRGAYNEQF
TRBV10-3	AISGRAGTGGEAF
TRBV5-1	ASSVTGYGEAF
TRBV7-8	ASSLVEQGAYEQF
TRBV5-8	ASSLDGTSGVPHTGELF
TRBV7-2	ASSLVRGGSQETQY
TRBV19	ASSMREGYRPQH
TRBV2	ASARTGLDEKLF
TRBV19	ASNHQGAGGEETQY
TRBV27	ASSPTTGQGFLPGT
TRBV7-6	ASSFGGPETQY
TRBV19	ASSIKSHRAFEAF
TRBV5-4	ASSLGGRTDTQY
TRBV7-6	ASSLSISNTGELF
TRBV7-9	ASSLGGGNTEAF
TRBV27	ASSFGRGNQPQH
TRBV23-1	ASSQRPDTEAF
TRBV27	ASSINRAGANVLT
TRBV19	ASSARDRDQPQH
TRBV18	ASSRTQFEQY
TRBV10-3	ATRTGREPQH
TRBV7-2	ASSPLRGPNTEAF
TRBV5-1	ASSFGDRGYEQY
TRBV9	ASSPFSGSGGYT
TRBV5-4	ASTTPGTGELF
TRBV5-4	ASSFGDRRGAPLH